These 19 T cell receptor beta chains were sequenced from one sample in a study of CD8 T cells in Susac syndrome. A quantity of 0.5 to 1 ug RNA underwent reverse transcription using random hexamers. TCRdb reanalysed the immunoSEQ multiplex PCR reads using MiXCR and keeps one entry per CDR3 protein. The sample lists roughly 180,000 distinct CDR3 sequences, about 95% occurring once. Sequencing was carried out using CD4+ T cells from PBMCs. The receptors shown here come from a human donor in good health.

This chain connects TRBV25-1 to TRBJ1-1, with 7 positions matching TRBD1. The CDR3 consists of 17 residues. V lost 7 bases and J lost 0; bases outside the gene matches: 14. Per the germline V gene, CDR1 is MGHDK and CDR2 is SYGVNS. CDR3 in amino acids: CASTRGGTAGMNTEAFF. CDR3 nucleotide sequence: TGTGCCAGCACCCGAGGGGGGACAGCGGGAATGAACACTGAAGCTTTCTTT.

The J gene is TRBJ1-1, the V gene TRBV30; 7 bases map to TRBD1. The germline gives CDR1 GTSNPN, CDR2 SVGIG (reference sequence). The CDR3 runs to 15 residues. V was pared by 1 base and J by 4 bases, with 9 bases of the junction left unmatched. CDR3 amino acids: CAWSEGARFSTEAFF. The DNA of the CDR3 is TGTGCCTGGAGTGAGGGGGCGCGGTTCAGCACTGAAGCTTTCTTT.

CDR3 loop: CASSPRTGGVLPDTQYF. The CDR3 region has the DNA TGTGCCAGCAGTCCCAGGACAGGGGGCGTTTTACCAGATACGCAGTATTTT. The chain has TRBV28 and TRBJ2-3; 11 nucleotides line up with TRBD1. Germline CDR1 MDHEN, CDR2 SYDVKM. This CDR3 has 17 residues. V dropped 5 bases and J dropped 4; count of bases not matched to a gene: 11.

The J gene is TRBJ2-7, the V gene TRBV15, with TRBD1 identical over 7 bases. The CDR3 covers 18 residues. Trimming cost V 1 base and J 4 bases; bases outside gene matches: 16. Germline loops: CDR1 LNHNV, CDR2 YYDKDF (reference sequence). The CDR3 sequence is CATSRGLPGQSNSYEQYF. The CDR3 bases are TGTGCCACCAGCAGAGGTCTACCGGGACAGAGCAACTCATACGAGCAGTACTTC. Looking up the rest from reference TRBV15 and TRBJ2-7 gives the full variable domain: DAMVIQNPRYQVTQFGKPVTLSCSQTLNHNVMYWYQQKSSQAPKLLFHYYDKDFNNEADTPDNFQSRRPNTSFCFLDIRSPGLGDTAMYLCATSRGLPGQSNSYEQYFGPGTRLTVT.

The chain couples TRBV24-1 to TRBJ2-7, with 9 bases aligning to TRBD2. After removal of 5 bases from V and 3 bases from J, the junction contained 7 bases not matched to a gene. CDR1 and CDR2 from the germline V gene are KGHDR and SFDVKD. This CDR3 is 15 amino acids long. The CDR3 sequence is CATSGWNSGSYEQYF. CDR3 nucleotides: TGTGCCACCAGTGGTTGGAATAGCGGGAGCTACGAGCAGTACTTC.

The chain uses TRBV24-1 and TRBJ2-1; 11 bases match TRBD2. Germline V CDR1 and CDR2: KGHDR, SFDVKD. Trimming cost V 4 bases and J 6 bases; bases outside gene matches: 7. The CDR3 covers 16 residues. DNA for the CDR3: TGTGCCACCAGTGACCTTAGCGGGAGGGCCATCAATGAGCAGTTCTTC. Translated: CATSDLSGRAINEQFF.

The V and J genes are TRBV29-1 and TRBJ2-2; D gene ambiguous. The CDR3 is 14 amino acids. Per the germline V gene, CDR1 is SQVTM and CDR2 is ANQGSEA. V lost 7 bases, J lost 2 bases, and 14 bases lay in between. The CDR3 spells CSARYTENTGELFF. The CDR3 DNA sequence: TGCAGCGCCAGATACACGGAAAACACCGGGGAGCTGTTTTTT.

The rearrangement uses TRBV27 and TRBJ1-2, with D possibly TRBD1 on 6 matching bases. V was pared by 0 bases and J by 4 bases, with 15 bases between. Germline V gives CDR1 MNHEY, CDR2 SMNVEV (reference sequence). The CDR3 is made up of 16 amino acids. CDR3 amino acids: CASSLSSGGFGYGYTF. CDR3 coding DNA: TGTGCCAGCAGTTTATCGTCGGGGGGCTTCGGCTATGGCTACACCTTC.

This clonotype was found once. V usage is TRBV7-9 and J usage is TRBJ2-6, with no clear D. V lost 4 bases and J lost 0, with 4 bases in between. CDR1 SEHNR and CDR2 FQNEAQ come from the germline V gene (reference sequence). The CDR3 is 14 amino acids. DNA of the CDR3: TGTGCCAGCAGCTGGCCCTCTGGGGCCAACGTCCTGACTTTC. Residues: CASSWPSGANVLTF.

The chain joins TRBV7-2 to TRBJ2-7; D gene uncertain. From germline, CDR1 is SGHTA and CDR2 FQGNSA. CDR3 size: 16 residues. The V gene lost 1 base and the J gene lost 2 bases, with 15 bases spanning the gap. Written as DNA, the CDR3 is TGTGCCAGCAGCTTAGGACCCGACACGGCAACCTACGAGCAGTACTTC. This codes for CASSLGPDTATYEQYF.

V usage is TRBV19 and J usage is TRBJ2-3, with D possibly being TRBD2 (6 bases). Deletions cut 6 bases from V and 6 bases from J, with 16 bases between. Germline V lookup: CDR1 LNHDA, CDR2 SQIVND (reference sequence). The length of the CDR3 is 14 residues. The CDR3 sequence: CASRRRRGEDTQYF. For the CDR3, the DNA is TGTGCCAGTAGGAGGAGGAGGGGAGAGGATACGCAGTATTTT.

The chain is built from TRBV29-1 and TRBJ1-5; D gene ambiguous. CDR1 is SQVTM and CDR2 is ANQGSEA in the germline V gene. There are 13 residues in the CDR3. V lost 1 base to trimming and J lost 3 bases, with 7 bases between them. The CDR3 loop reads CSVEGQDNQPQHF. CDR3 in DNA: TGCAGCGTTGAAGGGCAGGACAATCAGCCCCAGCATTTT.

The CDR3 nucleotides read TGTGCCAGCAGCCTCCACCCAAGTGGTGAGCAGTTCTTC. Translated, it gives CASSLHPSGEQFF. The chain has TRBV3-1 and TRBJ2-1, with D unresolved. The CDR3 covers 13 residues. V dropped 4 bases and J dropped 9 bases, with 13 bases sitting between them. Germline CDR1 LGHDT, CDR2 YNNKEL (reference sequence).

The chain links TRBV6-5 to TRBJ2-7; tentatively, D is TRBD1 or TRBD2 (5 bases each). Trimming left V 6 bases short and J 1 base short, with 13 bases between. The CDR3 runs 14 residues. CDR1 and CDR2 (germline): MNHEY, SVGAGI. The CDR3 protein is CASRGPGQSYEQYF. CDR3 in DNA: TGTGCCAGCAGGGGCCCGGGGCAATCCTACGAGCAGTACTTC.

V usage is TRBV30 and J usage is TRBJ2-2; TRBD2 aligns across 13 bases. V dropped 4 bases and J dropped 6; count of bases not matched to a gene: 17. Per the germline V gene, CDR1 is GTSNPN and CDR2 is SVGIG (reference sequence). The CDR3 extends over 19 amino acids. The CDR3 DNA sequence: TGTGCCTGGACTCCGACTAGCGGGAGGCGCTACCTCAGTTCCGGGGAGCTGTTTTTT. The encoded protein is CAWTPTSGRRYLSSGELFF. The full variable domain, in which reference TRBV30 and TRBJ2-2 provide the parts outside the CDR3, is SQTIHQWPATLVQPVGSPLSLECTVEGTSNPNLYWYRQAAGRGLQLLFYSVGIGQISSEVPQNLSASRPQDRQFILSSKKLLLSDSGFYLCAWTPTSGRRYLSSGELFFGEGSRLTVL.

As DNA, the CDR3 is TGCGCCAGCAGACCCGGGACTAGCGGCTACGAGCAGTACTTC. Translating it yields CASRPGTSGYEQYF. The chain links TRBV5-1 to TRBJ2-7; 11 bases are a match to TRBD2. CDR3 length: 14 residues. Germline loops: CDR1 SGHRS, CDR2 YFSETQ. J gave up 3 bases and V 5 bases, and 4 bases lay outside the gene matches.

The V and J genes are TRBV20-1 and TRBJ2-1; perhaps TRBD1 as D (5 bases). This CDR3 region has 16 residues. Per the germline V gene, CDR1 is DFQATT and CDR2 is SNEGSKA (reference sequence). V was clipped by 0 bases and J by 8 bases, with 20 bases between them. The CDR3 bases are TGCAGTGCTAGAGATTATGGGGCCCCAAGACGCGATGAGCAGTTCTTC. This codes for CSARDYGAPRRDEQFF.

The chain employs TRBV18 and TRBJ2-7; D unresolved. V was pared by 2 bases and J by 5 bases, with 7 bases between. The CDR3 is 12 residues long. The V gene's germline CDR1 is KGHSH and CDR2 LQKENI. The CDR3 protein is CASSPGVNEQYF. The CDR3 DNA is TGTGCCAGCTCACCAGGGGTGAACGAGCAGTACTTC. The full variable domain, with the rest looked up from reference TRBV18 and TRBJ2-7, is NAGVMQNPRHLVRRRGQEARLRCSPMKGHSHVYWYRQLPEEGLKFMVYLQKENIIDESGMPKERFSAEFPKEGPSILRIQQVVRGDSAAYFCASSPGVNEQYFGPGTRLTVT.

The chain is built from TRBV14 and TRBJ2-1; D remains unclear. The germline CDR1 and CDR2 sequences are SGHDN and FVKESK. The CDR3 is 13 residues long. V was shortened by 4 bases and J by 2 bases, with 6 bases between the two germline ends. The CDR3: CASSPYPYNEQFF. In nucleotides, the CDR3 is TGTGCCAGCAGCCCATACCCCTACAATGAGCAGTTCTTC.